This TCR beta chain was documented in a study of long-term antiretroviral therapy in people with HIV. Study-wide points: Documentation of ART adherence, viral resistance or therapy changes was absent. Relative to transplant donor controls, diversity remained lower despite increasing after ART.

Germline V gene data show CDR1 as MNHEY and CDR2 as SVGAGI. The CDR3 has 13 residues. Trimming at V came to 0 bases and at J to 8 bases, leaving 3 bases not matched to a gene. Per individual, the PBMC samples numbered at least one pre-ART and at least two post-ART. None of the participants with HIV were treated outside the United States. Sequencing used immunoSEQ v3.0 at survey level. Here immunoSEQ multiplex PCR was the method, and the copy in TCRdb shows in-frame clones only, minus some. The data show 15,000 to 20,000 clones, around nine tenths seen once. Turning to this clone: Its antigen remains unidentified.

This TCR was sampled from a man aged 50-60 years with HIV. The specimen comprised unsorted PBMCs, sampled 6.9 years after starting antiretroviral therapy. The chain links TRBV6-5 to TRBJ1-2; 7 positions agree with TRBD1. CDR3 loop: CASSYSTGAGYTF. CDR3 coding DNA: TGTGCCAGCAGTTACTCAACAGGGGCCGGCTACACCTTC.